The sequence of this T cell receptor (beta chain) was determined in a study of blood T cells in healthy people across ages. The study, taken as a whole, reports: Researchers report that TCR beta diversity correlated strongly with naive T cell percentage. CMV status of donors was not determined, possibly confounding expanded clonotype changes.

V was trimmed by 3 bases and J by 3 bases, leaving 14 bases between them. Germline-derived CDR1 and CDR2 are MNHEY and SMNVEV (reference sequence). The CDR3 is made up of 16 amino acids. Remarks on this clonotype: Its specificity is unknown.

A second roughly 7 to 12 cycle PCR used barcoded and J-beta primers. Each CDR3 protein gets one entry after TCRdb re-called the 5' RACE reads with MiXCR. The sample shows under 950,000 distinct CDR3 sequences, 22% of them seen only once. The V and J genes are TRBV27 and TRBJ1-4; D is perhaps TRBD1 (5 bases). Sequenced input: blood. The clonotype comes from a man aged 70-80 years in good health. The chain's CDR3 is CASSLVSRGPNEKLFF. DNA for the CDR3: TGTGCCAGCAGTTTGGTCTCTAGGGGACCTAATGAAAAACTGTTTTTT.